The clone carrying this TCR beta chain was seen ten or more times. The antigen is undetermined. Germline V CDR1 and CDR2: SEHNR, FQNEAQ (reference sequence). V gave up 5 bases and J gave up 2 bases; unmatched junction bases: 6. The CDR3 is made up of 15 amino acids. This specimen belongs to a study of response to subunit inactivated influenza vaccine. Study-wide results and caveats: Every seasonal influenza vaccination brings in few new T cells, the authors suggested.

From the RT-PCR reads, TCRdb called clonotypes with MiXCR, one entry per CDR3 protein. The top ten hold roughly 7.6% of the sample, which has roughly 670,000 distinct CDR3 sequences, less than 15% seen once. The origin of this receptor is a man between 45 and 60 years old who received an inactivated influenza vaccine. The starting material was PBMCs from blood, obtained 14 days before vaccination. The chain couples TRBV7-9 to TRBJ2-3; 8 bases line up with TRBD2. The DNA of the CDR3 is TGTGCCAGCAGCAAGGGACTAGTGAACACAGATACGCAGTATTTT. This encodes CASSKGLVNTDTQYF.